This TCR beta chain was sequenced during a study of T cell changes during pregnancy in multiple sclerosis. The protocol was immunoSEQ multiplex PCR, while the TCRdb copy is restricted to in-frame clones and leaves out a portion. This table holds over 35,000 clones, approximately 90% found once. The V and J ends lost 2 bases and 2 bases, in that order; junction bases with no gene match: 10. Germline-derived CDR1 and CDR2 are LGHNA and YSLEER. The CDR3 has 18 residues. The source is a female donor in good health, enrolled as a control in a pregnancy study. The chain joins TRBV4-3 to TRBJ2-3, with 10 bases lining up with TRBD2. The sequenced sample was CD4+ T cells from peripheral blood mononuclear cells, obtained in the third trimester of pregnancy. The CDR3 DNA sequence: TGCGCCAGCAGCCAACTGGCGGTAGCGGGGGGAGCCACAGATACGCAGTATTTT. Translating it yields CASSQLAVAGGATDTQYF.